The clone carrying this T cell receptor (beta chain) appeared a few times. This entry belongs to a study of blood T cell repertoires in COVID-19. The wider study: COVID-19 samples collected from the United States, Italy and Spain covered acute and convalescent phases. T cells, B-cell-depleted T cells, or PBMCs provided the cDNA or gDNA that served as material.

The CDR3 sequence is 11 residues long. The germline gives CDR1 SNHLY, CDR2 FYNNEI. V was pared by 2 bases and J by 3 bases, with 2 bases between. Some clones are missing from TCRdb's copy, which holds only in-frame ones; the method was immunoSEQ multiplex PCR. The data contain about 210,000 clones, around 82% of them singletons. The genes are TRBV2 and TRBJ2-7, with D uncertain. This sequence originates from a woman in her 40s with active or convalescent COVID-19. Sequencing was done on a sample of peripheral blood. CDR3 region: CASSEHYEQYF. The CDR3, as DNA: TGTGCCAGCAGTGAACACTACGAGCAGTACTTC.